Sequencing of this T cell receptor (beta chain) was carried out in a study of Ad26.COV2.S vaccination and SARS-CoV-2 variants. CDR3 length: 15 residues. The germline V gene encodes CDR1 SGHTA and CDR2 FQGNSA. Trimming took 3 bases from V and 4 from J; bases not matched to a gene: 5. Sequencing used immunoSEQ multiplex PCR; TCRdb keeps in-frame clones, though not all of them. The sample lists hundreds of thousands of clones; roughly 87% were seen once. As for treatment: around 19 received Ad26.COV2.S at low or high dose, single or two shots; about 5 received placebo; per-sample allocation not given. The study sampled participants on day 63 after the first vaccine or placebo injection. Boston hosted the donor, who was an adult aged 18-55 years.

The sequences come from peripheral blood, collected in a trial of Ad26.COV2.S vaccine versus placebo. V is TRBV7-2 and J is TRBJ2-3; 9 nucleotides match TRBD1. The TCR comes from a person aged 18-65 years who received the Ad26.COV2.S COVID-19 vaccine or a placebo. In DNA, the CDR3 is TGTGCCAGCAGCTTTTCGGACAGGGGCTCAGATACGCAGTATTTT. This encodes CASSFSDRGSDTQYF.